The TCR beta chain described here comes from a study of OX40 agonist ivuxolimab in advanced cancers. Study-wide background: Ivuxolimab, an antibody acting as an agonist of OX40 (CD134), was used to treat patients. All patients had ivuxolimab intravenously every 2 weeks at 0.01 to 10 mg/kg. Findings and limits, study-wide: The expanded peripheral T cells' antigen specificity was not determined.

A word on this clone: Its antigen is undetermined.

Here immunoSEQ multiplex PCR was the method, and the copy in TCRdb shows in-frame clones only, minus some. Among some 71,000 clones listed, approximately 84% were seen once. This sequence originates from an adult with an advanced solid tumor such as melanoma, head and neck, liver or kidney cancer. The sequences come from CD4+ or CD8+ T cells sorted from blood, collected in a trial of the OX40 agonist ivuxolimab.

The CDR3 is CASSIGLAGGPALETQYF. The CDR3 nucleotides are TGTGCCAGTAGTATAGGTCTAGCGGGGGGCCCGGCGCTGGAGACCCAGTACTTC. The genes are TRBV19 and TRBJ2-5, with TRBD2 matching 11 bases. Per germline, CDR1 LNHDA and CDR2 SQIVND (reference sequence). After removal of 1 base from V and 5 bases from J, the junction contained 12 bases not matched to a gene. This CDR3 spans 18 amino acids.